Listed here are 6 T cell receptor beta chains from one sample, sequenced in a study of T cell repertoires in cytomegalovirus infection. These receptors have no known antigen. TCRdb processed the reads anew with MiXCR; each CDR3 protein has one entry. The repertoire holds fewer than 850,000 distinct CDR3 sequences, with about 29% as singletons. The starting material was cultured CD8+ T cells from PBMCs, obtained from culture after CMV antigen stimulation. These receptors were collected from a human donor in good health (CMV status not recorded). Some clones in this sample may be carry-over from other donors' samples.

This clonotype has only a few counts. The gene calls are TRBV6-1 and TRBJ1-2; D is possibly TRBD1 (5 bases). This CDR3 is built from 12 residues. Germline loops: CDR1 MNHNS, CDR2 SASEGT. The germline V and J ends were trimmed by 5 bases and 6 bases, with 10 bases remaining between them. CDR3 sequence (DNA): TGTGCCAGCAGTCACCTCAGGGATGGCTACACCTTC. This translates into CASSHLRDGYTF.

This clonotype occurred once. The V call is TRBV6-2 or TRBV6-3, the J call TRBJ2-1, with D unclear. This CDR3 is built from 12 residues. Germline V lookup: CDR1 MNHEY, CDR2 SVGEGT. The V and J ends lost 4 bases and 8 bases respectively, with 9 bases between them. CDR3 nucleotide sequence: TGTGCCAGCAGTTTCGACCCAGATGAGCAGTTCTTC. This gives the protein CASSFDPDEQFF.

The J gene is TRBJ2-7, the V gene TRBV5-6; D possibly corresponds to TRBD1 (7 bases). V lost 7 bases and J 3 bases, leaving 14 bases between the germline ends. CDR3 length: 13 amino acids. Germline V gene data show CDR1 as SGHDT and CDR2 as YYEEEE. The chain's CDR3 is CASSGGTDYEQYF. The CDR3 DNA follows: TGTGCCAGCTCTGGAGGGACAGACTACGAGCAGTACTTC.

This clonotype was counted a few times. V and J are TRBV7-2 and TRBJ1-2, with D hard to call. The CDR3 spans 11 residues. V was cut by 8 bases and J by 5 bases, with 9 bases left in between. Germline loops: CDR1 SGHTA, CDR2 FQGNSA. Here the CDR3 reads CASHSGYGYTF. Here the CDR3 DNA reads TGTGCCAGCCACTCCGGGTATGGCTACACCTTC.

This chain connects TRBV28 to TRBJ2-2, with D perhaps TRBD1 or TRBD2 (5 bases each). The CDR3 has 15 residues. V lost 7 bases to trimming and J lost 1 base, with 13 bases between them. CDR1 is MDHEN and CDR2 is SYDVKM in the germline V gene. The CDR3 sequence: CASKTGTQNTGELFF. The CDR3, as DNA: TGTGCCAGCAAAACCGGGACCCAGAACACCGGGGAGCTGTTTTTT. Full variable domain (outside the CDR3, taken from reference TRBV28 and TRBJ2-2): DVKVTQSSRYLVKRTGEKVFLECVQDMDHENMFWYRQDPGLGLRLIYFSYDVKMKEKGDIPEGYSVSREKKERFSLILESASTNQTSMYLCASKTGTQNTGELFFGEGSRLTVL.

The chain links TRBV20-1 to TRBJ2-7, with 10 positions matching TRBD1. The V gene's germline CDR1 is DFQATT and CDR2 SNEGSKA (reference sequence). V shed 3 bases and J 6 bases; nucleotides not matched to a gene: 5. CDR3 length: 13 amino acids. The CDR3 protein is CSARGTGVFEQYF. The CDR3 bases are TGCAGTGCTAGGGGGACAGGGGTCTTCGAGCAGTACTTC.